The rows below give T cell receptor beta chains drawn from one sample of a study of blood T cell repertoires in COVID-19. Method: immunoSEQ multiplex PCR; TCRdb's copy keeps in-frame clones and lacks some. The sample includes under 300,000 clones, approximately 90% of them seen just once. Sequencing was performed on peripheral blood. The receptors derive from a woman aged 25 to 39 with active or convalescent COVID-19. CDR3s include the opening cysteine and the closing phenylalanine or tryptophan. The D gene is left open where the match is weak. Size values are once, few and many counts, or a class for expanded clones, and some rows have none.

cdr3_aa cdr3_nt d_call j_call clone_size v_call
CASSLGLANNEQFF TGTGCCAGCAGCCTGGGACTAGCGAACAATGAGCAGTTCTTC TRBD2 TRBJ2-1 few TRBV7-9
CASSPLTGIPSSAEAFF TGTGCCAGCTCACCCCTGACAGGGATCCCATCGTCCGCTGAAGCTTTCTTT TRBD1 TRBJ1-1 once TRBV18
CASRPRGSGNTIYF TGCGCCAGCAGACCCAGGGGGTCTGGAAACACCATATATTTT TRBD1 TRBJ1-3 . TRBV5-1
CASRGPRGNNSPLHF TGTGCCAGCAGGGGCCCCAGGGGGAATAATTCACCCCTCCACTTT TRBD1 TRBJ1-6 few TRBV27
CASSYWGRGDSPLHF TGTGCCAGCAGTTACTGGGGCAGGGGTGATTCACCCCTCCACTTT . TRBJ1-6 . TRBV6-7
CASSISGGAWDEQFF TGTGCCAGCAGTATTAGCGGGGGGGCCTGGGATGAGCAGTTCTTC TRBD2 TRBJ2-1 . TRBV2
CASSVGSSYNSPLHF TGTGCCAGCAGCGTAGGGAGCTCCTATAATTCACCCCTCCACTTT . TRBJ1-6 . TRBV9
CASSLFGGGSSYNEQFF TGTGCCAGCTCACTTTTCGGCGGGGGGTCGTCCTACAATGAGCAGTTCTTC TRBD2 TRBJ2-1 . TRBV18
CASKEGGPEAFF TGTGCCAGCAAAGAAGGGGGCCCTGAAGCTTTCTTT TRBD1 TRBJ1-1 . TRBV6-5
CATSRDRGTPANEKLFF TGTGCCACCAGCAGAGATAGGGGGACACCGGCTAATGAAAAACTGTTTTTT . TRBJ1-4 . TRBV15
CASSFGLAGYNEQFF TGTGCCAGCAGCTTCGGACTAGCGGGGTACAATGAGCAGTTCTTC TRBD2 TRBJ2-1 few TRBV5-5
CASSPPHDTNFNYGYTF TGTGCCAGCAGCCCACCCCACGACACCAACTTTAACTATGGCTACACCTTC . TRBJ1-2 . TRBV5-5
CASSLLGQGRNEQYF TGCGCCAGCAGCTTATTGGGACAGGGACGGAACGAGCAGTACTTC TRBD1 TRBJ2-7 . TRBV5-1
CASSKSGGGAVTEQFF TGTGCCAGCAGCAAATCCGGCGGGGGGGCCGTTACTGAGCAGTTCTTC . TRBJ2-1 . TRBV21-1
CASREGRREQYF TGTGCCAGCAGGGAGGGGAGGCGCGAGCAGTACTTC . TRBJ2-7 . TRBV28
CASSPLSSGLVNTGELFF TGTGCCAGCTCACCACTGTCTAGCGGGCTGGTAAACACCGGGGAGCTGTTTTTT TRBD2 TRBJ2-2 . TRBV18
CASSPSTGSSYNEQFF TGTGCCAGCAGTCCGTCGACAGGGAGCTCCTACAATGAGCAGTTCTTC TRBD1 TRBJ2-1 . TRBV27
CAWSPRPGQLYNSPLHF TGTGCCTGGAGCCCTCGCCCGGGACAGCTATATAATTCACCCCTCCACTTT TRBD1 TRBJ1-6 . TRBV30
CASSLGAGVSYEQYF TGTGCCAGCAGTTTGGGGGCAGGGGTTTCCTACGAGCAGTACTTC . TRBJ2-7 . TRBV28
CASSLGPPYRTGGAGGYTF TGTGCCAGCAGCTTAGGCCCACCTTATCGGACAGGGGGCGCGGGGGGCTACACCTTC TRBD1 TRBJ1-2 . TRBV7-8
CASSLRDRTDGYTF TGTGCCAGCAGCTTAAGGGACAGGACGGATGGCTACACCTTC TRBD1 TRBJ1-2 . TRBV13
CATSRDTMNTEAFF TGTGCCACCAGCCGTGACACCATGAACACTGAAGCTTTCTTT . TRBJ1-1 . TRBV15
CASSRRSGGATDTQYF TGTGCCAGCAGCCGTAGGAGCGGGGGGGCCACAGATACGCAGTATTTT TRBD2 TRBJ2-3 . TRBV7-2
CASSLLSGGAGYEQFF TGTGCCAGCAGCTTACTAAGCGGGGGGGCCGGGTATGAGCAGTTCTTC TRBD2 TRBJ2-1 . TRBV7-6
CASRRGGTDTQYF TGTGCCAGCCGTCGGGGGGGCACAGATACGCAGTATTTT TRBD2 TRBJ2-3 . TRBV7-6
CASSFGGDSYEQYF TGTGCCAGCAGCTTTGGCGGGGACTCCTACGAGCAGTACTTC . TRBJ2-7 . TRBV5-4
CATDGGNEQFF TGTGCCACCGACGGGGGCAATGAGCAGTTCTTC . TRBJ2-1 . TRBV27
CASSQGRSPPHGYTF TGTGCCAGCAGCCAGGGGCGGAGCCCACCTCATGGCTACACCTTC . TRBJ1-2 few TRBV14
CASSPLAGQYNEQFF TGCGCCAGCAGCCCCTTAGCGGGACAGTACAATGAGCAGTTCTTC . TRBJ2-1 . TRBV5-1
CASSQGAGGANVLTF TGTGCCAGCAGCCAGGGGGCGGGTGGGGCCAACGTCCTGACTTTC . TRBJ2-6 . TRBV3-1/TRBV3-2
CAISESDPSGGGYTF TGTGCCATCAGTGAGTCTGACCCATCCGGGGGTGGCTACACCTTC . TRBJ1-2 once TRBV10-3
CASSQDRAGLYQETQYF TGTGCCAGCAGCCAAGATAGGGCGGGGTTGTACCAAGAGACCCAGTACTTC . TRBJ2-5 . TRBV3-1/TRBV3-2
CASSQEDRSRYGYTF TGCGCCAGCAGCCAAGAAGACAGGAGTCGGTATGGCTACACCTTC . TRBJ1-2 . TRBV4-3
CASSVGQSSGTEAFF TGTGCCAGCAGCGTAGGACAGTCGAGTGGGACTGAAGCTTTCTTT . TRBJ1-1 . TRBV9
CAWDLGGGRETQYF TGTGCCTGGGACCTCGGGGGGGGCCGAGAGACCCAGTACTTC TRBD2 TRBJ2-5 . TRBV30
CASSPTGGNSYTF TGTGCCAGCAGCCCGACAGGGGGTAATAGCTACACCTTC TRBD1 TRBJ1-2 . TRBV7-3
CASTRTSGEKNEQFF TGTGCCAGCACCCGCACTAGCGGGGAAAAGAATGAGCAGTTCTTC TRBD2 TRBJ2-1 . TRBV2
CASSRSGQFNEQFF TGTGCCAGCAGCCGGAGTGGACAGTTCAATGAGCAGTTCTTC . TRBJ2-1 once TRBV13
CASSVDAGLRANTEAFF TGTGCCAGCAGCGTAGATGCGGGGCTCAGGGCGAACACTGAAGCTTTCTTT . TRBJ1-1 few TRBV9
CASSLRLAPDTGELFF TGTGCCAGCAGCCTCCGACTAGCACCTGACACCGGGGAGCTGTTTTTT TRBD2 TRBJ2-2 . TRBV11-3
CASSLRPGVVDQPQHF TGTGCCAGCAGCTTACGTCCGGGGGTAGTGGATCAGCCCCAGCATTTT . TRBJ1-5 . TRBV7-8
CASSISTISNTEAFF TGCGCCAGCAGCATCTCGACAATATCGAACACTGAAGCTTTCTTT . TRBJ1-1 once TRBV5-1
CASRLVSDTQYF TGCGCCAGCAGACTAGTGTCAGATACGCAGTATTTT . TRBJ2-3 . TRBV10-2
CASSRTSGGFSYNEQFF TGTGCCAGCAGCCGGACTAGCGGGGGGTTCTCCTACAATGAGCAGTTCTTC TRBD2 TRBJ2-1 . TRBV5-5
CASSRKPGQGVYNEQFF TGTGCCAGTAGTAGAAAACCGGGACAGGGGGTTTACAATGAGCAGTTCTTC TRBD1 TRBJ2-1 . TRBV19
CASSEVRTGGGYTF TGTGCCAGCAGTGAAGTCCGGACAGGGGGTGGCTACACCTTC TRBD1 TRBJ1-2 once TRBV2
CASSVGVSGGAPNEQFF TGTGCCAGCAGCGTAGGAGTTAGCGGGGGGGCCCCCAATGAGCAGTTCTTC TRBD2 TRBJ2-1 . TRBV9
CATSRDRAQNTGELFF TGTGCCACCAGCAGAGATCGAGCCCAGAACACCGGGGAGCTGTTTTTT . TRBJ2-2 . TRBV15
CASRDRADTEAFF TGTGCCTCCCGGGACAGGGCCGACACTGAAGCTTTCTTT TRBD1 TRBJ1-1 . TRBV10-3
CASSTGQYQETQYF TGTGCCAGCAGCACCGGACAGTACCAAGAGACCCAGTACTTC . TRBJ2-5 . TRBV7-9
CASSYSRMDWAFF TGTGCCAGCAGTTACTCGAGGATGGACTGGGCTTTCTTT . TRBJ1-1 once TRBV6-5
CASSPGGDTQYF TGTGCCAGCAGCCCAGGGGGCGATACGCAGTATTTT TRBD1 TRBJ2-3 . TRBV13
CATSRDRARGTEAFF TGTGCCACCAGCAGAGATAGGGCCAGGGGCACTGAAGCTTTCTTT . TRBJ1-1 . TRBV15
CASSLKASQLAGGPWDTQYF TGTGCCAGCAGTTTAAAGGCGTCCCAGCTAGCGGGGGGGCCCTGGGATACGCAGTATTTT TRBD2 TRBJ2-3 . TRBV27
CASSTVGYQETQYF TGTGCCAGCAGCACGGTCGGGTACCAAGAGACCCAGTACTTC . TRBJ2-5 . TRBV7-6